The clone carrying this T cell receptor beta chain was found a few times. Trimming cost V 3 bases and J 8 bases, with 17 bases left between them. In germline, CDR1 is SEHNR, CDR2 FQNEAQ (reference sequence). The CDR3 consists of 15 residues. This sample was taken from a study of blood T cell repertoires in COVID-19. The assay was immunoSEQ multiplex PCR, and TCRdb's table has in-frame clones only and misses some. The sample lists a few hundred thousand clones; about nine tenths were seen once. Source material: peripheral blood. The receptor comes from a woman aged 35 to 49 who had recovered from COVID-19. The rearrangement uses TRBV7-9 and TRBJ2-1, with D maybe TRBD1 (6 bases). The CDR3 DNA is TGTGCCAGCAGCTTTCGAGACAGGCATGTCGATGAGCAGTTCTTC. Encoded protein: CASSFRDRHVDEQFF.